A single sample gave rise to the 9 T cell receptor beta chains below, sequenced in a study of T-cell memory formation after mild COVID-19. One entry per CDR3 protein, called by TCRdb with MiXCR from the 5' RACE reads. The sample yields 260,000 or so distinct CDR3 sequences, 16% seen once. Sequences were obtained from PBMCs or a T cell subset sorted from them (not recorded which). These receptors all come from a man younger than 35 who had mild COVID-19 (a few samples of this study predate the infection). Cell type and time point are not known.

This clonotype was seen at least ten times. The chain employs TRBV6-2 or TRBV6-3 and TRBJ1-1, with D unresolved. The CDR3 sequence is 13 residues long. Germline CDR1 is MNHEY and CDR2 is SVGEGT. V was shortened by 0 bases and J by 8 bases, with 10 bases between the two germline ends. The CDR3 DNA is TGTGCCAGCAGTTACTCGGAGGGATGGGAAGCTTTCTTT. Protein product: CASSYSEGWEAFF.

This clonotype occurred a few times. This CDR3 is CASSQEGPPSEAFF. The CDR3 nucleotides read TGCGCCAGCAGCCAAGAGGGTCCGCCCTCTGAAGCTTTCTTT. The chain recombines TRBV4-3 with TRBJ1-1, with D unclear. Germline assignment: CDR1 LGHNA and CDR2 YSLEER. This CDR3 is 14 amino acids long. Trimming left V 0 bases short and J 6 bases short, with 11 bases between.

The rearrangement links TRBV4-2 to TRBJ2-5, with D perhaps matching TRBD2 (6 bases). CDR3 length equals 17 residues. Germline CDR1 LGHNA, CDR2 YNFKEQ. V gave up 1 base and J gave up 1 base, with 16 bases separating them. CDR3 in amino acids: CASSQVLGGRLQETQYF. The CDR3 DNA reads TGTGCCAGCAGCCAAGTACTCGGGGGTAGGCTCCAAGAGACCCAGTACTTC.

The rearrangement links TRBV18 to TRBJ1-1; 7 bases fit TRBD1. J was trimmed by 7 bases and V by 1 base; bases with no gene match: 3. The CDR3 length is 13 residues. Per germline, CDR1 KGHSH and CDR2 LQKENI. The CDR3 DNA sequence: TGTGCCAGCTCACCACTCGGACAGGATGAAGCTTTCTTT. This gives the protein CASSPLGQDEAFF.

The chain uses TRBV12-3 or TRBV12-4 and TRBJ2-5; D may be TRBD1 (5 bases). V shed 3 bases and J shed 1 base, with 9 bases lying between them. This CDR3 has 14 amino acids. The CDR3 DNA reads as TGTGCCAGCAGTTTGGGGCTCTCCCAAGAGACCCAGTACTTC. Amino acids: CASSLGLSQETQYF.

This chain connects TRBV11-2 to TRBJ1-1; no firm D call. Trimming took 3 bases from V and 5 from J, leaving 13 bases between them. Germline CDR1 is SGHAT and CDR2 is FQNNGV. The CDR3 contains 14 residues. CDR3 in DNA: TGTGCCAGCAGCTTCTCTAACACTCCAACTGAAGCTTTCTTT. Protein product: CASSFSNTPTEAFF.

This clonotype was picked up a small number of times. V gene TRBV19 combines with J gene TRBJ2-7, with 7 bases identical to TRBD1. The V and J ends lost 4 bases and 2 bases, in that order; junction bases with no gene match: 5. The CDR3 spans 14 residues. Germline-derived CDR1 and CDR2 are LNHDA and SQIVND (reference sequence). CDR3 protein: CASSSPDRTYEQYF. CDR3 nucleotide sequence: TGTGCCAGTAGTAGTCCGGACAGGACCTACGAGCAGTACTTC.

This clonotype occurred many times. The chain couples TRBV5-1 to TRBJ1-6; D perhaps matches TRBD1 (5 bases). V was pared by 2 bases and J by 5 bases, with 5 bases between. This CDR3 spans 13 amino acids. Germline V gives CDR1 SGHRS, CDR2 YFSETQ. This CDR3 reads CASSLQDNSPLHF. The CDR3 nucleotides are TGCGCCAGCAGCTTACAGGATAATTCACCCCTCCACTTT.

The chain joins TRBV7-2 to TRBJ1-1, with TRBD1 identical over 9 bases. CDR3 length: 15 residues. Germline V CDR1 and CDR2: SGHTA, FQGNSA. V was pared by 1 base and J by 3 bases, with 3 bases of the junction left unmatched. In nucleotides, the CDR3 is TGTGCCAGCAGCTTAGTGACAGGGGGGTACACTGAAGCTTTCTTT. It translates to CASSLVTGGYTEAFF.